These T cell receptor beta chains were read from a single sample in a study of cytomegalovirus exposure and HLA in healthy donors. Assay: immunoSEQ multiplex PCR; the TCRdb copy retains only in-frame clones and omits some. This sample yields 90,000 to 130,000 clones, of which around four fifths are seen a single time; around 6.6% belongs to the top ten. The sequencing input was PBMCs. These receptors originate from a man aged 30 to 39 in good health and CMV-seropositive. The conserved cysteine and the conserved F or W are not part of the CDR3 here.

J,V,CDR3
TRBJ2-5,TRBV5-1,ASSLGEGRETQY
TRBJ2-1,TRBV10-3,AISPGVRGAEQF
TRBJ2-1,TRBV13,ASSLQTDRRDEQF
TRBJ2-7,TRBV9,ASGGSYEQY
TRBJ2-7,TRBV4-2,ASSQLTSPDEQY
TRBJ2-1,TRBV10-1,ASSESREPNEQF
TRBJ2-3,TRBV9,ASSPLPSDTQY
TRBJ1-1,TRBV7-3,ASSLGAENTEAF
TRBJ2-5,TRBV5-4,ASSLGGSGGRETQY
TRBJ1-2,TRBV5-4,ASSLGAGDGGYT
TRBJ2-7,TRBV6-1,ASSEITLNSYEQY
TRBJ2-1,TRBV11-3,ASSPTGTAYNEQF
TRBJ2-5,TRBV19,ASRSQGETQY
TRBJ1-1,TRBV7-9,ASSRTAEAF
TRBJ2-5,TRBV19,ASRGEVRGETQY
TRBJ2-3,TRBV7-9,ASSLYSPEADTQY
TRBJ1-1,TRBV19,ASSPRTNRNTEAF
TRBJ2-7,TRBV27,ASSLRGRASYEQY
TRBJ1-6,TRBV6-5,ASSAGSNSPLH
TRBJ2-3,TRBV9,ASSVGLAGADGY
.,TRBV7-8,ASSRLQGGEKHEQY
TRBJ2-3,TRBV27,ASRIAPGQGIADTQY
TRBJ2-2,TRBV11-3,ASTRGNTGELF
TRBJ1-4,TRBV5-1,ASSLLQGTATNEKLF
TRBJ2-2,TRBV6-4,ASSATGGPAGELF
TRBJ2-3,TRBV10-3,AISESGGGAGTQY
TRBJ2-7,TRBV13,ASSFGAYEQY
TRBJ2-1,TRBV7-9,ASSFPGQGRNEQF
TRBJ2-5,TRBV30,AWSVSDGETQY
TRBJ2-7,TRBV7-9,ASSLADQGIYEQY
TRBJ2-5,TRBV27,ASSLSGAWSQETQY
TRBJ2-3,TRBV7-9,ASSSRTGIVGTDTQY
TRBJ1-2,TRBV19,ASSDHGSNYGYT
TRBJ2-5,TRBV25-1,ASSRQGQETQY
TRBJ2-5,TRBV6-5,ASSSVYQETQY
TRBJ2-1,TRBV25-1,ASALIDEQF
TRBJ2-3,TRBV4-3,ASSQQGRSTDTQY
TRBJ1-4,TRBV6-6,ASRGGYNEKLF
TRBJ2-7,TRBV7-9,ASSLAREGMGEQY
TRBJ2-7,TRBV7-8,ASSLAGTAAYEQY
TRBJ1-4,TRBV7-2,ASSSGTGATNEKLF
TRBJ1-5,TRBV30,AWSATQGSQH
TRBJ2-2,TRBV9,ASSVDLSGGRGTGELF
TRBJ1-2,TRBV5-1,ASSLTGDDFYGYT
TRBJ1-1,TRBV18,ASFIDITEAF
TRBJ2-1,TRBV18,ASSPARGSRGEDEQF
TRBJ2-7,TRBV30,AWSVSAGFEQY
TRBJ1-1,TRBV4-1,ASSQGDTEAF
TRBJ2-7,TRBV10-2,ASSETGQLSYEQY
TRBJ1-2,TRBV10-2,ASRDRGDYT
TRBJ2-7,TRBV7-9,ALLPRGYEQY